The 29 T cell receptor beta chains reported below all come from one sample, sequenced in a study of OX40 agonist ivuxolimab in advanced cancers. Generated by immunoSEQ multiplex PCR, the TCRdb table keeps only in-frame clones and is missing some. The sample lists about 72,000 clones, about nine tenths occurring once. Specimen: CD4+ or CD8+ T cells sorted from blood, collected in a trial of the OX40 agonist ivuxolimab. These receptors were collected from an adult with an advanced solid tumor such as melanoma, head and neck, liver or kidney cancer.

Only a few counts were recorded for this clone. The chain has TRBV27 and TRBJ1-1; D is uncertain. There are 13 residues in the CDR3. Trimming cost V 0 bases and J 6 bases, with 8 bases left between them. Per germline, CDR1 MNHEY and CDR2 SMNVEV (reference sequence). The CDR3 nucleotides are TGTGCCAGCAGTTTATCGTGGGTGTCTGAAGCTTTCTTT. This codes for CASSLSWVSEAFF.

V is TRBV6-5 and J is TRBJ1-1; D may be TRBD1 (5 bases). V was pared by 8 bases and J by 8 bases, with 18 bases between. Germline V gene sequence: CDR1 MNHEY, CDR2 SVGAGI. The CDR3 contains 13 residues. The CDR3 DNA reads as TGTGCCAGCGGGCCACCACCGGGACCCGAAGCTTTCTTT. It yields the protein CASGPPPGPEAFF.

This chain connects TRBV21-1 to TRBJ2-7; whether TRBD1, the table's D call, matches the DNA was not checked. TRBV21-1 is shown as a pseudogene. The CDR3 is 13 residues long. CDR3 amino acids: CASSKSQEYEQYF. CDR3 DNA sequence: TGTGCCAGCAGCAAATCACAGGAGTACGAGCAGTACTTC.

This chain connects TRBV28 to TRBJ1-1; possible D gene TRBD1, 5 bases. The CDR3 contains 17 residues. Trimming left V 3 bases short and J 0 bases short, with 17 bases between. The V gene's germline CDR1 is MDHEN and CDR2 SYDVKM. CDR3: CASSFSAMGLVNTEAFF. The CDR3 nucleotides read TGTGCCAGCAGTTTTTCTGCCATGGGACTCGTGAACACTGAAGCTTTCTTT.

J is TRBJ2-5 and V is TRBV15; D is perhaps TRBD1 (5 bases). The CDR3 consists of 14 residues. The germline V gene has CDR1 LNHNV and CDR2 YYDKDF (reference sequence). V was cut by 4 bases and J by 1 base, with 10 bases left in between. CDR3 in DNA: TGTGCCACCAGCAACTCAGGGTTCCAAGAGACCCAGTACTTC. Translation gives CATSNSGFQETQYF.

The chain recombines TRBV6-5 with TRBJ2-7; TRBD2 matches 10 bases. Germline loops: CDR1 MNHEY, CDR2 SVGAGI. The CDR3 loop spans 14 amino acids. After removal of 5 bases from V and 6 bases from J, the junction contained 7 bases not matched to a gene. CDR3 loop: CASSLGLALSEQYF. Here the CDR3 DNA reads TGTGCCAGCAGTCTGGGACTAGCGCTTTCCGAGCAGTACTTC.

This clone was seen only once. The chain is built from TRBV13 and TRBJ1-1; possible D gene TRBD1, 6 bases. Germline loops: CDR1 PRHDT, CDR2 FYEKMQ (reference sequence). The CDR3 is made up of 16 amino acids. With 4 bases removed from V and 6 bases from J, the gap between germline ends came to 21 bases. CDR3 protein: CASSSDSLGGGAEAFF. The CDR3 nucleotides read TGTGCCAGCAGCTCGGACAGTTTAGGAGGTGGCGCTGAAGCTTTCTTT.

V usage is TRBV9 and J usage is TRBJ2-2; D not certain. Deletions cut 0 bases from V and 2 bases from J, with 5 bases between. CDR1 SGDLS and CDR2 YYNGEE come from the germline V gene. The CDR3 totals 14 residues. The CDR3, as DNA: TGTGCCAGCAGCGTAGACTATAACACCGGGGAGCTGTTTTTT. Protein sequence: CASSVDYNTGELFF. The full variable domain, its missing parts supplied by reference TRBV9 and TRBJ2-2, is DSGVTQTPKHLITATGQRVTLRCSPRSGDLSVYWYQQSLDQGLQFLIQYYNGEERAKGNILERFSAQQFPDLHSELNLSSLELGDSALYFCASSVDYNTGELFFGEGSRLTVL.

DNA for the CDR3: TGTGCCTGGGGCCCTGCTGGAAACACTGAAGCTTTCTTT. Translating gives CAWGPAGNTEAFF. The V call is TRBV30, the J call TRBJ1-1; D is unresolved. Trimming shortened V by 5 bases and J by 2 bases, and 12 bases separated the two germline ends. CDR1 and CDR2 from the germline V gene are GTSNPN and SVGIG (reference sequence). The CDR3 totals 13 residues. Based on the CDR3 plus reference TRBV30 and TRBJ1-1, the full variable domain is SQTIHQWPATLVQPVGSPLSLECTVEGTSNPNLYWYRQAAGRGLQLLFYSVGIGQISSEVPQNLSASRPQDRQFILSSKKLLLSDSGFYLCAWGPAGNTEAFFGQGTRLTVV.

This rearrangement joins TRBV15 to TRBJ2-1; D is undetermined. Deletions cut 3 bases from V and 6 bases from J, with 6 bases between. Germline CDR1 and CDR2: LNHNV and YYDKDF (reference sequence). This CDR3 region has 12 residues. This CDR3 is CATSRPTNEQFF. CDR3 sequence (DNA): TGTGCCACCAGCAGGCCCACCAATGAGCAGTTCTTC.

The chain employs TRBV27 and TRBJ1-4; 9 bases agree with TRBD1. The CDR3 sequence is 18 residues long. The V gene's germline CDR1 is MNHEY and CDR2 SMNVEV (reference sequence). The trim removed 2 bases at V and 0 bases at J, leaving 7 bases unmatched. The CDR3 protein is CASSLGPGQGATNEKLFF. CDR3 in DNA: TGTGCCAGCAGTTTAGGCCCGGGACAGGGTGCAACTAATGAAAAACTGTTTTTT. The full variable domain, rest sourced from reference TRBV27 and TRBJ1-4, is EAQVTQNPRYLITVTGKKLTVTCSQNMNHEYMSWYRQDPGLGLRQIYYSMNVEVTDKGDVPEGYKVSRKEKRNFPLILESPSPNQTSLYFCASSLGPGQGATNEKLFFGSGTQLSVL.

The J gene is TRBJ2-2, the V gene TRBV7-2; 9 bases are shared with TRBD1. This CDR3 comprises 15 residues. Germline CDR1 is SGHTA and CDR2 is FQGNSA. With 5 bases clipped from V and 7 bases from J, the junction kept 8 bases outside the gene matches. The CDR3 loop is CASSPGQGVIGELFF. In DNA form, the CDR3 reads TGTGCCAGCAGCCCGGGACAGGGAGTGATCGGGGAGCTGTTTTTT.

The rearrangement links TRBV4-3 to TRBJ2-1, with 8 bases matching TRBD2. CDR1 and CDR2 from the germline V gene are LGHNA and YSLEER. The CDR3 spans 15 residues. V dropped 1 base and J dropped 6; count of bases not matched to a gene: 5. CDR3 in DNA: TGCGCCAGCAGCCAAGTAAGGCGGGAGGCCAATGAGCAGTTCTTC. Protein: CASSQVRREANEQFF.

This chain links TRBV27 with TRBJ2-5, with 12 bases aligning to TRBD1. With V trimmed by 0 bases and J by 3 bases, 5 bases remained unmatched. Per the germline V gene, CDR1 is MNHEY and CDR2 is SMNVEV (reference sequence). CDR3 size: 17 residues. The CDR3 DNA follows: TGTGCCAGCAGTTTATCAGGGGACAGGGGGCTCGAAGAGACCCAGTACTTC. Its protein product is CASSLSGDRGLEETQYF.

V usage is TRBV4-1 and J usage is TRBJ1-1; 9 bases align to TRBD1. The V gene end was trimmed by 4 bases and the J gene end by 13 bases; junction bases not matched to a gene: 10. The CDR3 spans 13 residues. The germline CDR1 and CDR2 sequences are MGHRA and YSYEKL. CDR3 nucleotides: TGCGCCAGCAGCCCCCGGGGACAGGGAGGGGTTTTCTTT. This sequence encodes CASSPRGQGGVFF.

The chain is built from TRBV15 and TRBJ1-1; tentatively, D is TRBD1 (5 bases). The CDR3 has 11 amino acids. Germline assignment: CDR1 LNHNV and CDR2 YYDKDF (reference sequence). V gave up 5 bases and J gave up 8 bases, with 9 bases separating them. CDR3 sequence: CATSGDAEAFF. In nucleotides, the CDR3 is TGTGCCACCAGCGGGGACGCCGAAGCTTTCTTT.

The V and J genes are TRBV11-2 and TRBJ2-1, with D possibly being TRBD1 (5 bases). V was cut by 3 bases and J by 3 bases, with 21 bases left in between. CDR1 is SGHAT, CDR2 FQNNGV, per germline. The CDR3 has 18 amino acids. This chain's CDR3 is CASSFRGDNRIIYNEQFF. The CDR3 DNA reads as TGTGCCAGCAGCTTTAGGGGTGATAACAGGATTATCTACAATGAGCAGTTCTTC.

This chain uses TRBV9 with TRBJ1-2; D is possibly TRBD1 (6 bases). Germline V gene lookup returns CDR1 SGDLS and CDR2 YYNGEE. The V gene lost 3 bases and the J gene lost 8 bases, with 20 bases spanning the gap. The CDR3 has 15 amino acids. The CDR3 region has the DNA TGTGCCAGCAGCGGGGGGCCAGTCGGTAGGAGCGGCTACACCTTC. Translating gives CASSGGPVGRSGYTF. Drawing the rest from reference TRBV9 and TRBJ1-2, the complete variable domain is DSGVTQTPKHLITATGQRVTLRCSPRSGDLSVYWYQQSLDQGLQFLIQYYNGEERAKGNILERFSAQQFPDLHSELNLSSLELGDSALYFCASSGGPVGRSGYTFGSGTRLTVV.

This chain uses TRBV6-1 with TRBJ2-5; 9 bases are a match to TRBD2. CDR1 and CDR2 from the germline V gene are MNHNS and SASEGT. V shed 2 bases and J 4 bases; nucleotides not matched to a gene: 11. This CDR3 contains 17 residues. The CDR3 reads CASSERLAGQWVETQYF. In DNA, the CDR3 is TGTGCCAGCAGTGAACGGCTAGCGGGGCAATGGGTAGAGACCCAGTACTTC.

This chain links TRBV13 with TRBJ2-7; tentatively, D is TRBD1 (6 bases). The germline CDR1 and CDR2 sequences are PRHDT and FYEKMQ (reference sequence). The CDR3 consists of 13 residues. Trimming took off 1 base at V and 6 bases at J, with 10 bases between the two ends. CDR3 in amino acids: CASSLEQGTEQYF. The CDR3 coding sequence is TGTGCCAGCAGCTTAGAACAGGGAACCGAGCAGTACTTC.

This clone was observed once. V is TRBV19 and J is TRBJ2-7; TRBD2 agrees at 7 bases. V shed 6 bases, J shed 0 bases, and the junction held 11 bases outside the gene matches. CDR1 LNHDA and CDR2 SQIVND come from the germline V gene (reference sequence). There are 16 residues in the CDR3. For the CDR3, the DNA is TGTGCCAGTAGCATTACGGGGGGTTTTGGCTCCTACGAGCAGTACTTC. Protein: CASSITGGFGSYEQYF.

V is TRBV4-3 and J is TRBJ1-1, with no clear D. This CDR3 is built from 17 residues. Trimming left V 4 bases short and J 1 base short, with 19 bases between. Germline values: CDR1 LGHNA, CDR2 YSLEER. CDR3 coding DNA: TGCGCCAGCAGCCTTCCCCGGGGAGAGGGTGGGAACACTGAAGCTTTCTTT. It translates to CASSLPRGEGGNTEAFF.

The J gene is TRBJ1-1, the V gene TRBV6-6, with TRBD1 matching 7 bases. The V gene's germline CDR1 is MNHNY and CDR2 SVGAGI (reference sequence). The V and J ends lost 6 bases and 0 bases, in that order; junction bases with no gene match: 4. This CDR3 has 14 amino acids. In nucleotides, the CDR3 is TGTGCCAGCAGACGCGGGACAGTGAACACTGAAGCTTTCTTT. It codes for CASRRGTVNTEAFF.

This clone showed up just once. The V gene is TRBV7-3, the J gene TRBJ2-5; no clear D. The V gene's germline CDR1 is SGHTA and CDR2 FQGTGA. V lost 2 bases and J lost 2, with 18 bases in between. This CDR3 region has 17 residues. The CDR3 DNA reads TGTGCCAGCAGCTTAGCCGAAGGCATCGCGGCGCAAGAGACCCAGTACTTC. This gives the protein CASSLAEGIAAQETQYF.

This chain uses TRBV28 with TRBJ2-7; 10 positions match TRBD1. Germline values: CDR1 MDHEN, CDR2 SYDVKM. V shed 2 bases and J 4 bases; nucleotides not matched to a gene: 5. The CDR3 covers 15 residues. The chain's CDR3 is CASSLEGQGIYEQYF. Here the CDR3 DNA reads TGTGCCAGCAGTTTAGAGGGACAGGGGATATACGAGCAGTACTTC.

This chain joins TRBV30 and TRBJ2-3; D is unclear. Germline values: CDR1 GTSNPN, CDR2 SVGIG (reference sequence). Trimming pared 4 bases from V and 0 bases from J, leaving 8 bases between. The CDR3 length is 13 residues. For the CDR3, the DNA is TGTGCCTGGACGGGCGACAGCACAGATACGCAGTATTTT. Translating it yields CAWTGDSTDTQYF.

The V and J genes are TRBV5-1 and TRBJ1-2; 9 bases agree with TRBD1. The CDR3 runs 15 residues. The trim removed 4 bases at V and 2 bases at J, leaving 6 bases unmatched. Germline lookup yields CDR1 SGHRS and CDR2 YFSETQ. CDR3 residues: CASSPGQGWNYGYTF. DNA for the CDR3: TGCGCCAGCAGCCCGGGACAGGGATGGAACTATGGCTACACCTTC.

V and J are TRBV28 and TRBJ2-7; 14 positions match TRBD2. This CDR3 contains 16 residues. Germline V gene data show CDR1 as MDHEN and CDR2 as SYDVKM. V was clipped by 5 bases and J by 7 bases; unmatched bases: 10. CDR3 DNA: TGTGCCAGCAGTCACGGGACTAGCGGGAGACTGGGGGAGCAGTACTTC. It translates to CASSHGTSGRLGEQYF.

The chain couples TRBV14 to TRBJ1-2, with D possibly matching TRBD1 (6 bases). CDR1 is SGHDN, CDR2 FVKESK, per germline. The CDR3 sequence is 16 residues long. Between the trimmed V and J ends, which lost 2 bases and 1 base, there was a span of 14 bases. This CDR3 reads CASSQTYRAVNYGYTF. CDR3 in DNA: TGTGCCAGCAGCCAAACCTACAGGGCAGTTAACTATGGCTACACCTTC. Looking up the rest from reference TRBV14 and TRBJ1-2 gives the full variable domain: EAGVTQFPSHSVIEKGQTVTLRCDPISGHDNLYWYRRVMGKEIKFLLHFVKESKQDESGMPNNRFLAERTGGTYSTLKVQPAELEDSGVYFCASSQTYRAVNYGYTFGSGTRLTVV.